The 10 T cell receptor beta chains below come from one sample, sequenced in a study of cytomegalovirus exposure and HLA in healthy donors. Researchers ran the PCR with 60 Vbeta and 13 Jbeta primers. Assay used: immunoSEQ multiplex PCR; TCRdb lists only in-frame clones, some missing. Among about 140,000 clones, just over 70% were seen once, and the ten largest hold 1.5% to 2%. The specimen sequenced was PBMCs. These receptors originate from a woman aged 30 to 39 in good health and CMV-seronegative.

The rearrangement links TRBV5-1 to TRBJ1-4; tentative D call: TRBD1 (6 bases). V lost 1 base, J lost 3 bases, and 10 bases lay in between. The CDR3 has 15 amino acids. The V gene's germline CDR1 is SGHRS and CDR2 YFSETQ. The CDR3 sequence is CASSLSGGSNEKLFF. The CDR3 DNA sequence: TGCGCCAGCAGCTTGAGTGGGGGCTCTAATGAAAAACTGTTTTTT.

V is TRBV6-6 and J is TRBJ2-5; D gene unclear. From germline, CDR1 is MNHNY and CDR2 SVGAGI (reference sequence). Trimming took 2 bases from V and 4 from J, leaving 2 bases between them. The CDR3 sequence is 11 residues long. CDR3 sequence (DNA): TGTGCCAGCAGTTACCGAGAGACCCAGTACTTC. It codes for CASSYRETQYF.

By sample fraction, this clone is medium-sized (0.01 to 0.1%). V gene TRBV6-6 combines with J gene TRBJ2-7, with D unclear. Germline V gives CDR1 MNHNY, CDR2 SVGAGI (reference sequence). This CDR3 comprises 13 residues. The germline V and J ends were trimmed by 6 bases and 4 bases, with 13 bases remaining between them. CDR3 in DNA: TGTGCCAGCAGATCAGGTTCACCTTACGAGCAGTACGTC. Translation: CASRSGSPYEQYV.

The chain couples TRBV10-3 to TRBJ2-7, with 11 nucleotides matching TRBD1. CDR1 and CDR2 from the germline V gene are ENHRY and SYGVKD. After removal of 11 bases from V and 5 bases from J, the junction contained 8 bases not matched to a gene. CDR3 size: 13 residues. The CDR3 is CAARTGGDDEQYV. CDR3 DNA sequence: TGTGCCGCTAGGACAGGGGGCGATGACGAGCAGTACGTC.

The rearrangement uses TRBV6-5 and TRBJ2-7; TRBD1 agrees at 8 bases. After removal of 2 bases from V and 6 bases from J, the junction contained 6 bases not matched to a gene. The CDR3 is 14 amino acids. Germline values: CDR1 MNHEY, CDR2 SVGAGI. The CDR3 region has the DNA TGTGCCAGCAGTTACCGAGGACAGGGCGGCGAGCAGTACTTC. It is translated as CASSYRGQGGEQYF.

This clone was observed a handful of times. CDR3 residues: CASRTGGKYEQYV. CDR3 coding DNA: TGTGCCAGCAGGACAGGGGGCAAGTACGAGCAGTACGTC. The chain combines TRBV28 with TRBJ2-7; 10 positions agree with TRBD1. Germline CDR1 and CDR2: MDHEN and SYDVKM. This CDR3 region has 13 residues. V lost 6 bases, J lost 4 bases, and 3 bases stayed unmatched.

The chain is built from TRBV20-1 and TRBJ1-2, with D possibly being TRBD1 (5 bases). Trimming stripped 4 bases from V and 8 bases from J, with 11 bases between. Germline lookup yields CDR1 DFQATT and CDR2 SNEGSKA (reference sequence). There are 11 residues in the CDR3. The CDR3 is CSANPGQGYTF. The CDR3 bases are TGCAGTGCTAATCCAGGGCAAGGCTACACCTTC.

The chain uses TRBV18 and TRBJ2-7; weak D call: TRBD1 (6 bases). The CDR3 covers 12 residues. Germline V gene lookup returns CDR1 KGHSH and CDR2 LQKENI. Trimming took 4 bases from V and 5 from J, leaving 9 bases between them. The CDR3 reads CASSQQGNEQYV. DNA of the CDR3: TGTGCCAGCTCACAACAGGGTAACGAGCAGTACGTC.

The chain uses TRBV11-2 and TRBJ1-1; D possibly corresponds to TRBD1 (6 bases). The CDR3 is 13 amino acids. The germline V and J ends were trimmed by 3 bases and 5 bases, with 10 bases remaining between them. CDR1 is SGHAT and CDR2 is FQNNGV in the germline V gene. CDR3 sequence (DNA): TGTGCCAGCAGCTTCATACAGGGTACTGAAGCTTTCTTT. This translates into CASSFIQGTEAFF. The full variable domain, with the rest looked up from reference TRBV11-2 and TRBJ1-1, is EAGVAQSPRYKIIEKRQSVAFWCNPISGHATLYWYQQILGQGPKLLIQFQNNGVVDDSQLPKDRFSAERLKGVDSTLKIQPAKLEDSAVYLCASSFIQGTEAFFGQGTRLTVV.

The chain uses TRBV6-5 and TRBJ1-5; tentative D call: TRBD1 (6 bases). Germline V gives CDR1 MNHEY, CDR2 SVGAGI. This CDR3 contains 15 residues. V lost 5 bases, J lost 1 base, and 12 bases lay in between. The CDR3 DNA is TGTGCCAGCAGTACGCAACAGGGCAGCAATCAGCCCCAGCATTTT. This codes for CASSTQQGSNQPQHF.